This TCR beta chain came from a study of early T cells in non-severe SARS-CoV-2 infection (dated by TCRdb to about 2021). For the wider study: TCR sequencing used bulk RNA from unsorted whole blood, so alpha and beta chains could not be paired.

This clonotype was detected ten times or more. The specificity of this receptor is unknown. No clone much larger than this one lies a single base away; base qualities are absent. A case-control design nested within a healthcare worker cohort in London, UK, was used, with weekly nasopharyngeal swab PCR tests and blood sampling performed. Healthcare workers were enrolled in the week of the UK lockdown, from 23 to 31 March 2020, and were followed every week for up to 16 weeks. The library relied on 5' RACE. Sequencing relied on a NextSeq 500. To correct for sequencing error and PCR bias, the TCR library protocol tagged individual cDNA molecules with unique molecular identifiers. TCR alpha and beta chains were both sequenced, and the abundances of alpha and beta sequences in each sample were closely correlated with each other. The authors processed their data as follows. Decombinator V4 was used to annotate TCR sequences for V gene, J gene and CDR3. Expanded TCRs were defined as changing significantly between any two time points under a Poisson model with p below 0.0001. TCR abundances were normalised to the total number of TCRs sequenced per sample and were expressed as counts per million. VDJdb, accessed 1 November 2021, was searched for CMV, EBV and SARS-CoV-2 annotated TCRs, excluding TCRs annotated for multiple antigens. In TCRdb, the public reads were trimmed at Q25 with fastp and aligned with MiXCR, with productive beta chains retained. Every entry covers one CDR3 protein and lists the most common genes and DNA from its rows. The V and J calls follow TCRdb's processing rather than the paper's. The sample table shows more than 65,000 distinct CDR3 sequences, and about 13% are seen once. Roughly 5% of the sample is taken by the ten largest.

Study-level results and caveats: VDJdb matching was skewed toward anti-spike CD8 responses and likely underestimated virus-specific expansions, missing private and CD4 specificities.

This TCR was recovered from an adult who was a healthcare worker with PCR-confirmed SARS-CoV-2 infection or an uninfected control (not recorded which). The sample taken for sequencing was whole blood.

The DNA is TGTGCCATCTGGACAGGGACAGACGAGCAGTACTTC. Its translation reads: CAIWTGTDEQYF. The chain is assembled from TRBV10-3 and TRBJ2-7, with 8 middle bases fitting TRBD1. The germline V and J ends show losses of 8 bases and 5 bases respectively, and no gene match explains 5 bases of the junction. Counted from cysteine to phenylalanine, this CDR3 has 12 amino acids. The read is trimmed to its CDR3 DNA, 36 bases read in frame from base 1. The germline V gene specifies ENHRY as CDR1 and SYGVKD as CDR2.